The clone carrying this T cell receptor (beta chain) has ten or more counts. Its target is not known. This entry is derived from a study of Graves' ophthalmopathy and Graves' hyperthyroidism. On the study more broadly: At initial diagnosis, peripheral blood was obtained, and this preceded any treatment. Study results and caveats: Among expanded thyroid clonotypes above 0.001 frequency, most also occurred in blood.

Every ophthalmopathy donor presented moderate-to-severe activity, CAS ≥3, NOSPECS ≥4 and duration under 3 months. Diagnosis was based on clinical symptoms, serum thyroxine, TRAb, thyroid ultrasound and orbital computed tomography. With 5 bases removed from V and 4 bases from J, the gap between germline ends came to 12 bases. The germline V gene has CDR1 MNHEY and CDR2 SMNVEV (reference sequence). The CDR3 consists of 14 residues. Amplified material comprised TCR beta CDR3 regions derived from RNA transcripts. An opening RT-PCR round employed HTBI primers and preceded a second-round multiplex PCR. Each CDR3 protein gets one entry after TCRdb re-called the multiplex PCR reads with MiXCR. The sample includes 150,000 to 200,000 distinct CDR3 sequences, roughly two fifths of them seen just once.

Sequenced input: peripheral blood. The chain is built from TRBV27 and TRBJ1-5; tentative D call: TRBD1 (5 bases). This sequence originates from a man aged 25-40 years with Graves' ophthalmopathy. Written as DNA, the CDR3 is TGTGCCAGCAGTCCCAACAGGCCAAATCAGCCCCAGCATTTT. Amino acid sequence: CASSPNRPNQPQHF.